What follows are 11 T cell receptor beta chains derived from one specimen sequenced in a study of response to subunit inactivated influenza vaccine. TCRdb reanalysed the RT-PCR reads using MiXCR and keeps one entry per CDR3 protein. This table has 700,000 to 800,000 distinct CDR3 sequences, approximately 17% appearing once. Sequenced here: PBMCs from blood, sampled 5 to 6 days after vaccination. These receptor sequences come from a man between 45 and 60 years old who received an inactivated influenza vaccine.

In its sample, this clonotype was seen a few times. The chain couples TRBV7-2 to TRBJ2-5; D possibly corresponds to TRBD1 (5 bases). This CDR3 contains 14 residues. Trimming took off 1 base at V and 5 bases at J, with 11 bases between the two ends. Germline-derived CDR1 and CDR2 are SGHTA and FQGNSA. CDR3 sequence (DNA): TGTGCCAGCAGCTTAGGACAGCGCCCGGAGACCCAGTACTTC. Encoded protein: CASSLGQRPETQYF.

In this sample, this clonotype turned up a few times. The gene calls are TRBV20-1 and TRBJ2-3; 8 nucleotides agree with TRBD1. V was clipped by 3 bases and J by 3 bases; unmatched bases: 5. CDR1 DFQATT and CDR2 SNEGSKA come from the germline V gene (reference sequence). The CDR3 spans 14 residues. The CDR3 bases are TGCAGTGCTAGGGACAGGGTTAGAACAGATACGCAGTATTTT. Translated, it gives CSARDRVRTDTQYF.

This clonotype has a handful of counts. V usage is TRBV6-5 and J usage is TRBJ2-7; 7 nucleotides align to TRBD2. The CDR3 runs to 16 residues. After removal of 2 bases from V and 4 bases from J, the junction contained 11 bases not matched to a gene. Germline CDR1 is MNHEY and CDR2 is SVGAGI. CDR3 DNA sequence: TGTGCCAGCAGTTACGCCGGTAGCGGGTTTACGTACGAGCAGTACTTC. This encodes CASSYAGSGFTYEQYF.

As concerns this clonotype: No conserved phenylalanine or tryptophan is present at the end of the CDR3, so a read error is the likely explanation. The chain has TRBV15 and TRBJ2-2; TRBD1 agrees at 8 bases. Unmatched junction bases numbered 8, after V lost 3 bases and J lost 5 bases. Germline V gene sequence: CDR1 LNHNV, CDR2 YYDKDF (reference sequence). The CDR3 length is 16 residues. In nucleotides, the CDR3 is TGTGCCACCAGCAGTCTGGACAGGGTGGCGACCGGGGAGCTGTTTTCT. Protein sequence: CATSSLDRVATGELFS.

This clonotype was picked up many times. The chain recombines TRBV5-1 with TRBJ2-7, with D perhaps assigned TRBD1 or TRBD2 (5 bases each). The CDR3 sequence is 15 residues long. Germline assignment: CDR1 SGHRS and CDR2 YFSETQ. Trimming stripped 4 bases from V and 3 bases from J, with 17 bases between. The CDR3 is CASSRQWGEDYEQYF. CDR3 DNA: TGCGCCAGCAGCAGACAGTGGGGAGAGGACTACGAGCAGTACTTC.

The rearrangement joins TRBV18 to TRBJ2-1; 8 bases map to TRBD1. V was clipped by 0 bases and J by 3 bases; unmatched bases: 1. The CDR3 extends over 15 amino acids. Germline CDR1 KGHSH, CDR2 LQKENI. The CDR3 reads CASSPPDRVYNEQFF. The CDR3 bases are TGTGCCAGCTCACCACCGGACAGGGTCTACAATGAGCAGTTCTTC.

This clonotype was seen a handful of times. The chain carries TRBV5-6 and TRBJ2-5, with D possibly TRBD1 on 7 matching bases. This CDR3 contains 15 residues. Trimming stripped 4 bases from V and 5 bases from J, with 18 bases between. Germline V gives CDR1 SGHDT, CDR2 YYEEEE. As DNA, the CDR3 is TGTGCCAGCAGCACTCGACAGGGAGGTCGGGAGACCCAGTACTTC. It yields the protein CASSTRQGGRETQYF.

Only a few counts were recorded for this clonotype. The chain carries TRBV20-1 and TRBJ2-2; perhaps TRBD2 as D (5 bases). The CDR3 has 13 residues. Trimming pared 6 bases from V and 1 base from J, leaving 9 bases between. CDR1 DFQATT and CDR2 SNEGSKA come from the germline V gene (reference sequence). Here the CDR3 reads CSARTLNTGELFF. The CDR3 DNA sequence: TGCAGTGCAAGGACTTTGAACACCGGGGAGCTGTTTTTT.

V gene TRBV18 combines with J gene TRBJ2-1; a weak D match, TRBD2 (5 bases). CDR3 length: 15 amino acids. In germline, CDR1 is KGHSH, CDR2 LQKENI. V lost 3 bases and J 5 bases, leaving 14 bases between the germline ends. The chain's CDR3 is CASSPSPVGDNEQFF. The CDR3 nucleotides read TGTGCCAGCTCACCCTCGCCCGTGGGAGACAATGAGCAGTTCTTC.

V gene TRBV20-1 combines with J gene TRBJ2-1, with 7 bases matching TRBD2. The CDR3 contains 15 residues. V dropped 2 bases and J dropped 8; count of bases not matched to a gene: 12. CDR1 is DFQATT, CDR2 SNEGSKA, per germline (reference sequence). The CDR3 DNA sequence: TGCAGTGCTAGATTCTTGGGACTAACCGGGGATGAGCAGTTCTTC. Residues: CSARFLGLTGDEQFF.

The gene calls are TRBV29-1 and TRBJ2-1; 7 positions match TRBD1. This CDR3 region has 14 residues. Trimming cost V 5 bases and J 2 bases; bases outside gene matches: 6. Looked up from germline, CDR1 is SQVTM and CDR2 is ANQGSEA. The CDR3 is CSVKADRPYNEQFF. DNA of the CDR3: TGCAGCGTTAAGGCGGACAGGCCCTACAATGAGCAGTTCTTC.